This TCR beta chain was recorded in a study of CD4 T cells in relation to SARS-CoV-2 and coronaviruses. This CDR3 has 12 residues. Germline trimming cut 2 bases from V and 15 bases from J; bases unmatched to any gene: 7. The germline V gene encodes CDR1 MDHEN and CDR2 SYDVKM. Comment on this clone: The target antigen is unknown.

Unexposed donor CD4+ T cells date from 2011-2018, before the COVID-19 pandemic. The cells were cultured for approximately ten days before CD4+ T cells were isolated. The protocol was immunoSEQ multiplex PCR, while the TCRdb copy is restricted to in-frame clones and leaves out a portion. The sample lists 20,000 to 25,000 clones, about 80% occurring once. This chain links TRBV28 with TRBJ2-4, with 7 bases fitting TRBD1. The sample comprised CD4+ T cells from PBMCs, cultured in vitro. This receptor was obtained from a human donor in good health. The CDR3 loop is CASSLGPGQTYF. Written as DNA, the CDR3 is TGTGCCAGCAGTTTAGGACCGGGACAGACGTACTTC. Full variable domain (missing parts from reference TRBV28 and TRBJ2-4): DVKVTQSSRYLVKRTGEKVFLECVQDMDHENMFWYRQDPGLGLRLIYFSYDVKMKEKGDIPEGYSVSREKKERFSLILESASTNQTSMYLCASSLGPGQTYFGAGTRLSVL.